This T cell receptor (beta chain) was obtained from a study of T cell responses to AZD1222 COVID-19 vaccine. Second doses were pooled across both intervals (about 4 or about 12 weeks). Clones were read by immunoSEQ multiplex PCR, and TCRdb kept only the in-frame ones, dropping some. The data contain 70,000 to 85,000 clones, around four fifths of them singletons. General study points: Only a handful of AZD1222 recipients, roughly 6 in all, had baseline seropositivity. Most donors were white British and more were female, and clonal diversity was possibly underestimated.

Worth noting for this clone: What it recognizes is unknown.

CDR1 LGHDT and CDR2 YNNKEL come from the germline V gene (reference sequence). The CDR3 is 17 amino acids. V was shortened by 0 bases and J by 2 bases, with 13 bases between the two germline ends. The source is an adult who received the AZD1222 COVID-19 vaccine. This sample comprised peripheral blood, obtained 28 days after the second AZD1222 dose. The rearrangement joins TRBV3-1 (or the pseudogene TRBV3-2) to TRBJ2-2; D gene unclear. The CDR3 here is CASSQDGRAENTGELFF. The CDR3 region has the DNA TGTGCCAGCAGCCAAGATGGAAGGGCCGAAAACACCGGGGAGCTGTTTTTT.